This TCR beta chain emerged from a study of shared clonotypes between healthy human individuals. CD45RO negativity and positive selection for CCR7 defined naive CD8 cells, a population that excluded terminally differentiated effector memory CD45RA+ cells. Study-wide results and caveats: In having few donors, the study represented limited genetic and exposure-history diversity. Naive CD4 clonotypes were shared across several donors at roughly 5%. It was expected that sequencing depth would affect clonotype sharing among donors.

Method: immunoSEQ multiplex PCR; TCRdb's copy keeps in-frame clones and lacks some. The repertoire has about 2.1 million clones, just over 90% of them found once; the top ten carry under 2%. CDR3 length: 16 amino acids. Germline assignment: CDR1 SGHRS and CDR2 YFSETQ. V gave up 3 bases and J gave up 2 bases, with 16 bases separating them. Comments on this clone: The antigen remains unidentified.

This chain connects TRBV5-1 to TRBJ2-3; a weak D match, TRBD1 (6 bases). Source material: naive CD8+ T cells from PBMCs. The receptor comes from a man between 18 and 29 years old in good health. Some clones in this sample may be carry-over from other donors' samples. The CDR3, as DNA: TGCGCCAGCAGCTGGGACGACAGGATGTTCACAGATACGCAGTATTTT. This encodes CASSWDDRMFTDTQYF.